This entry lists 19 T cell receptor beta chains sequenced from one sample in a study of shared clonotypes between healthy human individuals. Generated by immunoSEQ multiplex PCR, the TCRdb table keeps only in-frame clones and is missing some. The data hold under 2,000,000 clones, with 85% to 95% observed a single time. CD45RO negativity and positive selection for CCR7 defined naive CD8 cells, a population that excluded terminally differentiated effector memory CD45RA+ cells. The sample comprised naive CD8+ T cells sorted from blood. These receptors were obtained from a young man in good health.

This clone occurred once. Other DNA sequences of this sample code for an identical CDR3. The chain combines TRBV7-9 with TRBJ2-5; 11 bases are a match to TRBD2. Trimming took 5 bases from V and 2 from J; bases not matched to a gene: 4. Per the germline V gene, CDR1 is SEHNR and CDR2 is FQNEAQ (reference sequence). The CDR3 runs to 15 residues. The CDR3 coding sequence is TGTGCCAGCAGCCCAGGGACTAGCGGACAAGAGACCCAGTACTTC. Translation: CASSPGTSGQETQYF.

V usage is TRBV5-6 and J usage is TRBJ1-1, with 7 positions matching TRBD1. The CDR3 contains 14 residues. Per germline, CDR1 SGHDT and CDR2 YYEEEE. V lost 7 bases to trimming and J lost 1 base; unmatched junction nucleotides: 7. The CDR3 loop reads CASWGDSENTEAFF. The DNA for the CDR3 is TGTGCCAGCTGGGGGGACAGCGAGAACACTGAAGCTTTCTTT.

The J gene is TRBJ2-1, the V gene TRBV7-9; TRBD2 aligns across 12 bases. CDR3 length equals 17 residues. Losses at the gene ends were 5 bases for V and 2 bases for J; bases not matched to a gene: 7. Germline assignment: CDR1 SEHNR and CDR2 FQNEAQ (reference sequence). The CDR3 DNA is TGTGCCAGCAGCGGAAGGACTAGCGGGGCTACCTACAATGAGCAGTTCTTC. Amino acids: CASSGRTSGATYNEQFF.

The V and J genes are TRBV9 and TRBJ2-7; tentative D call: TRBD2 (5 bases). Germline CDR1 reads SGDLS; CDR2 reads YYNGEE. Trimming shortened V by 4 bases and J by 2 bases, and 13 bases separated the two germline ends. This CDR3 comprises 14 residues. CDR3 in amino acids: CASSLGDGAYEQYF. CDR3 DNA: TGTGCCAGCAGCCTAGGTGACGGGGCCTACGAGCAGTACTTC. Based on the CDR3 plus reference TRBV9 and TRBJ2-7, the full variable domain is DSGVTQTPKHLITATGQRVTLRCSPRSGDLSVYWYQQSLDQGLQFLIQYYNGEERAKGNILERFSAQQFPDLHSELNLSSLELGDSALYFCASSLGDGAYEQYFGPGTRLTVT.

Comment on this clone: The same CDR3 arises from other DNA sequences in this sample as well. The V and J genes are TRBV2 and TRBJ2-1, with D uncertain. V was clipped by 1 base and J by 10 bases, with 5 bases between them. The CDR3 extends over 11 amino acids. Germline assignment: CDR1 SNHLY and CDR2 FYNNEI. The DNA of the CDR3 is TGTGCCAGCAGTGAAGGGAGCGAGCAGTTCTTC. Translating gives CASSEGSEQFF.

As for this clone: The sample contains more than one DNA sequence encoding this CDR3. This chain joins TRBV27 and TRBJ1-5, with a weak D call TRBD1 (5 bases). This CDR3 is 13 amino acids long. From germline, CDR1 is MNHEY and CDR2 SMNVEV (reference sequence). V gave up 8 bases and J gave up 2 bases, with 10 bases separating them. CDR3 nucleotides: TGTGCCAGCGCAGGGTTCGGCAATCAGCCCCAGCATTTT. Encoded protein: CASAGFGNQPQHF.

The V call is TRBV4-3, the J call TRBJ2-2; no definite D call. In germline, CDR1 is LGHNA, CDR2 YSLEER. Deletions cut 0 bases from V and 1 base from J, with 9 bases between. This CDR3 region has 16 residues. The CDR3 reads CASSQDYLVNTGELFF. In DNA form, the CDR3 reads TGCGCCAGCAGCCAAGATTATCTGGTGAACACCGGGGAGCTGTTTTTT.

The CDR3 here is CASSLFLDTPLNEQYF. The CDR3 DNA sequence: TGTGCCAGTAGTTTGTTCTTGGATACGCCCCTCAACGAGCAGTACTTC. The gene calls are TRBV19 and TRBJ2-7; D call uncertain. The CDR3 sequence is 16 residues long. V was shortened by 5 bases and J by 5 bases, with 22 bases between the two germline ends. The germline V gene encodes CDR1 LNHDA and CDR2 SQIVND (reference sequence).

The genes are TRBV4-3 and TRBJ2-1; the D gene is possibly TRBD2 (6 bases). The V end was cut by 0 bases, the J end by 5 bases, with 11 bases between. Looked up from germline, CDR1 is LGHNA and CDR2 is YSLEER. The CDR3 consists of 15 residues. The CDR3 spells CASSQERGLNNEQFF. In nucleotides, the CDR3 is TGCGCCAGCAGCCAAGAACGGGGGTTGAACAATGAGCAGTTCTTC.

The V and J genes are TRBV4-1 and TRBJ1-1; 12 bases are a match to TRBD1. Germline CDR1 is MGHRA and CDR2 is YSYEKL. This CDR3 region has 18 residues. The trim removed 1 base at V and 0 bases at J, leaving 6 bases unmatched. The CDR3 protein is CASSQVLGTGGMNTEAFF. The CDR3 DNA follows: TGCGCCAGCAGCCAAGTCTTGGGGACAGGGGGCATGAACACTGAAGCTTTCTTT.

The CDR3 coding sequence is TGTGCCAGCCGATCAGGGGACGAGCAGTACTTC. As protein: CASRSGDEQYF. This chain joins TRBV6-1 and TRBJ2-7; D perhaps matches TRBD1 (6 bases). Trimming left V 8 bases short and J 5 bases short, with 10 bases between. This CDR3 is built from 11 residues. The germline gives CDR1 MNHNS, CDR2 SASEGT.

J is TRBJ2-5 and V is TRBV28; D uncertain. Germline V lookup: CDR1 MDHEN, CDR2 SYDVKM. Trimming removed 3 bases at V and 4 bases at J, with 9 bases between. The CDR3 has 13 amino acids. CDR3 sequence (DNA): TGTGCCAGCAGTTTCAGCAGAGGAGAGACCCAGTACTTC. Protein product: CASSFSRGETQYF.

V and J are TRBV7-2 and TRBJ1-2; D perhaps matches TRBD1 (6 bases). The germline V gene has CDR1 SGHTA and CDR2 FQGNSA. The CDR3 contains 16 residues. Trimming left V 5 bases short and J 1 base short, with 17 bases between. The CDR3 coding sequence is TGTGCCAGCAGCGCCCTAGGGCAGGGGCTTAACTATGGCTACACCTTC. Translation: CASSALGQGLNYGYTF.

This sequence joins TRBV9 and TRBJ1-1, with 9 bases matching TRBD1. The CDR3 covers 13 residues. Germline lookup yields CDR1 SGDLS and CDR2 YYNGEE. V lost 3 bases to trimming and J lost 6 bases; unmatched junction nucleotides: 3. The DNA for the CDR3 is TGTGCCAGCAGCGCTACAGGGGGCCCTGAAGCTTTCTTT. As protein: CASSATGGPEAFF.

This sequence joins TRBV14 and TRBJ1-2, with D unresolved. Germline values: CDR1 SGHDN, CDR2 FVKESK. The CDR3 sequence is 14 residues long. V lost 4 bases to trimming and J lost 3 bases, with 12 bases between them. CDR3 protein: CASSPHSRDYGYTF. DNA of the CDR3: TGTGCCAGCAGCCCCCATTCACGGGACTATGGCTACACCTTC.

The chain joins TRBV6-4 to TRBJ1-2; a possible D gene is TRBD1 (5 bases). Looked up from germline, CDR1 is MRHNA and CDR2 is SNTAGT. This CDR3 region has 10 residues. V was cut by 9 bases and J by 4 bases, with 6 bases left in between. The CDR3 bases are TGTGCCAGGGGGGTCTATGGCTACACCTTC. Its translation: CARGVYGYTF.

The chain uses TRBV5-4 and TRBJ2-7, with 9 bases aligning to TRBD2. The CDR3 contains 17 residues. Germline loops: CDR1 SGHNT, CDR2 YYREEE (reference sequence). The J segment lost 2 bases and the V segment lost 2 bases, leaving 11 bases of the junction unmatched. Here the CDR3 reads CASSLVGSGRPAYEQYF. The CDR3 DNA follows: TGTGCCAGCAGCTTAGTCGGGAGCGGGAGGCCAGCCTACGAGCAGTACTTC.

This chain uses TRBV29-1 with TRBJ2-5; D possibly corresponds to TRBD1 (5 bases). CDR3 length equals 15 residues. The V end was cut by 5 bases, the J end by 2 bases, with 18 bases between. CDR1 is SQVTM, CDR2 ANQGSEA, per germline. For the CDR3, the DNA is TGCAGCGTTAAAGGGGCCTCGGTATATCAAGAGACCCAGTACTTC. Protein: CSVKGASVYQETQYF.

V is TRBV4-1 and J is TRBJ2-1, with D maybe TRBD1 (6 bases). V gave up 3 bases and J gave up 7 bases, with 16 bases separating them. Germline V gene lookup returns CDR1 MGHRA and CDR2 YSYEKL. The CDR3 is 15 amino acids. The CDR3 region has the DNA TGCGCCAGCAGCCAGCTAACAGGGTATCAAAATGAGCAGTTCTTC. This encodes CASSQLTGYQNEQFF.